This T cell receptor (beta chain) was obtained from a study of T cell changes during pregnancy in multiple sclerosis. Profiling relied on immunoSEQ multiplex PCR, and the TCRdb table lists in-frame clones only, not all of them. This table holds 91,000 or so clones, 85% to 95% found once. Germline CDR1 is SEHNR and CDR2 is FQNEAQ (reference sequence). This CDR3 is 13 amino acids long. The sample in question was peripheral blood, obtained after pregnancy. The V and J genes are TRBV7-9 and TRBJ1-4, with 9 bases aligning to TRBD1. This sequence was found in a female donor with multiple sclerosis, enrolled in a pregnancy study. The CDR3 spells CAVPRTGEEKLFF. The CDR3 coding sequence is TGTGCTGTCCCTAGGACAGGGGAGGAAAAACTGTTTTTT.